This T cell receptor beta chain was profiled in a study of shared clonotypes between healthy human individuals. Study results and caveats: The study found lower generation probabilities in non-shared clonotypes than in those shared by all four donors.

This clone was detected once. Its antigen is undetermined. Repertoires were generated with immunoSEQ multiplex PCR, while TCRdb's copy carries only in-frame clones and drops some. The profile shows approximately 530,000 clones, 90% to 96% of them singletons. Trimming left V 7 bases short and J 3 bases short, with 18 bases between. The length of the CDR3 is 16 residues. CDR1 and CDR2 (germline): MDHEN, SYDVKM. Sequencing was performed on naive CD4+ T cells sorted from blood. Specified subset: CD45RA+ positively selected. V and J are TRBV28 and TRBJ2-2; D possibly uses TRBD1 or TRBD2 (5 bases each). This receptor was identified in a woman aged 30 to 39 in good health. Written as DNA, the CDR3 is TGTGCCAGCACACCTACCTGGGGGTTAGACACCGGGGAGCTGTTTTTT. The encoded protein is CASTPTWGLDTGELFF. The full variable domain, with the rest looked up from reference TRBV28 and TRBJ2-2, is DVKVTQSSRYLVKRTGEKVFLECVQDMDHENMFWYRQDPGLGLRLIYFSYDVKMKEKGDIPEGYSVSREKKERFSLILESASTNQTSMYLCASTPTWGLDTGELFFGEGSRLTVL.